This TCR beta chain was sequenced during a study of T-cell reconstitution after alpha-beta-depleted transplantation in children. Findings of the study overall: Expanded graft clones numbering several hundred reportedly gave rise to alpha-beta T cells about two months after transplant. At one year after transplant, newly produced T cells mostly accounted for T-cell counts and diversity. Recipient T cells and thymic progenitors that survived were the source of the high TCRbeta diversity seen at day 60 in some patients.

Preparing the TCRbeta library involved the use of unique molecular identifiers. TCRdb independently ran MiXCR on the PCR reads; one entry per CDR3 protein. The data hold fewer than 750,000 distinct CDR3 sequences, with roughly 30% observed a single time. The CDR3 has 13 amino acids. The germline V gene has CDR1 SGHRS and CDR2 YFSETQ. The germline V and J ends were trimmed by 0 bases and 6 bases, with 7 bases remaining between them. This clonotype was detected a few times. Its antigen is not identified. This chain links TRBV5-1 with TRBJ2-1; D unresolved. This TCR was sampled from a boy under two years old with Wiskott-Aldrich syndrome, due to receive a stem cell transplant. The sample was PBMCs, taken before TCRalphabeta/CD19-depleted stem cell transplant. CDR3 DNA sequence: TGCGCCAGCAGCTTGGGACCCTCCAATGAGCAGTTCTTC. Residues: CASSLGPSNEQFF.